This T cell receptor (beta chain) was retrieved from a study of T cell repertoires in cytomegalovirus infection. Whole-study findings and limits: HLA-C-restricted CMV-specific TCR beta clonotypes were dominant in the ex vivo response.

CDR3 length: 14 amino acids. Germline CDR1 and CDR2: SNHLY and FYNNEI. V dropped 4 bases and J dropped 6 bases, with 12 bases sitting between them. The sample holds a few counts of this clonotype. Antigen unknown. Via MiXCR, TCRdb re-called the reads, giving one row per CDR3 protein. The table lists about 570,000 distinct CDR3 sequences, 35% to 50% of them singletons. The input for sequencing was cultured PBMCs, taken from culture after CMV antigen stimulation. The V call is TRBV2, the J call TRBJ2-2; D remains unclear. This sequence originates from a human donor in good health (CMV status not recorded). Some clones in this sample may be carry-over from other donors' samples. In nucleotides, the CDR3 is TGTGCCAGCAGTGGGAAAGGGTTGCCCGGGGAGCTGTTTTTT. It encodes CASSGKGLPGELFF.